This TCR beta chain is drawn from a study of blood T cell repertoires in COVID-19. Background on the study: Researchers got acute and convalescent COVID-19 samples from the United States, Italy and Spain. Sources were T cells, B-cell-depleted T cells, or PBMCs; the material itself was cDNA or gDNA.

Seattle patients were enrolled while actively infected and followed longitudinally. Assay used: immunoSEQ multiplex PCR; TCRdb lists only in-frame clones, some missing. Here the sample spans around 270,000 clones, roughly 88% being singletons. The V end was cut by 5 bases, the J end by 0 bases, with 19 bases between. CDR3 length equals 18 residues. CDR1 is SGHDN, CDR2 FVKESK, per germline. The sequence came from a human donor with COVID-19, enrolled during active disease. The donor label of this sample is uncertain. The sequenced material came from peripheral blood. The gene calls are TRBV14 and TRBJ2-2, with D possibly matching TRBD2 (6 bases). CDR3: CASSSPTRQPPNTGELFF. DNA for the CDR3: TGTGCCAGCAGCTCTCCGACTAGACAGCCCCCGAACACCGGGGAGCTGTTTTTT. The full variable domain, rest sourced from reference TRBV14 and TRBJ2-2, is EAGVTQFPSHSVIEKGQTVTLRCDPISGHDNLYWYRRVMGKEIKFLLHFVKESKQDESGMPNNRFLAERTGGTYSTLKVQPAELEDSGVYFCASSSPTRQPPNTGELFFGEGSRLTVL.